The 4 T cell receptor beta chains listed next were all sequenced from one sample in a study of naive and memory T cell subsets. Study outcomes and limitations: A few larger clonotypes appeared in naive repertoires, especially CD8, possibly memory cells re-expressing CD45RA.

Antigens for these TCRs are unknown. Two oligonucleotides, mixed equimolar, formed the beta constant-region primer covering TRBC1 and TRBC2. Nested alpha and beta constant-region primers with the SP2 primer drove four PCR rounds on ligated cDNA. TCRdb itself ran the UMI-ligation and nested PCR reads through MiXCR, one entry per CDR3 protein. The repertoire holds approximately 90,000 distinct CDR3 sequences, with about 11% as singletons. The sample taken for sequencing was naive CD4+ T cells from blood. The receptors stem from a human donor in good health.

In its sample, this clonotype was seen many times. V gene TRBV3-1 combines with J gene TRBJ2-3; D uncertain. V lost 3 bases and J 0 bases, leaving 7 bases between the germline ends. The CDR3 loop spans 14 amino acids. Germline CDR1 is LGHDT and CDR2 is YNNKEL (reference sequence). The CDR3 DNA is TGTGCCAGCAGCCAGTCGGTCAGCACAGATACGCAGTATTTT. Translation gives CASSQSVSTDTQYF.

This chain joins TRBV3-1 and TRBJ2-3; 8 bases fit TRBD2. Germline V lookup: CDR1 LGHDT, CDR2 YNNKEL (reference sequence). The CDR3 runs 14 residues. Germline trimming cut 5 bases from V and 4 bases from J; bases unmatched to any gene: 5. The CDR3 DNA sequence: TGTGCCAGCAGCTTCGGACTAGCCCCAGATACGCAGTATTTT. Translation gives CASSFGLAPDTQYF.

The CDR3 DNA reads TGCGCCAGCAGCTTGGCAGGTGTCGGGCGCCAAGCTTTCTTT. This sequence encodes CASSLAGVGRQAFF. The gene calls are TRBV5-1 and TRBJ1-1; D remains unclear. From germline, CDR1 is SGHRS and CDR2 YFSETQ. The V end lost 0 bases, the J end lost 9 bases, and 15 bases lay between the germline ends. This CDR3 region has 14 residues.

This clonotype came up a few times. The V call is TRBV6-6, the J call TRBJ2-7; D possibly corresponds to TRBD1 (6 bases). The CDR3 spans 15 residues. The germline gives CDR1 MNHNY, CDR2 SVGAGI (reference sequence). V lost 3 bases and J 3 bases, leaving 15 bases between the germline ends. The CDR3: CASSYSIQGGYEQYF. The CDR3, as DNA: TGTGCCAGCAGTTATTCTATACAGGGCGGCTACGAGCAGTACTTC.